The 15 T cell receptor beta chains below were found in one sample sequenced in a study of T cells expressing NK-cell markers. TCRdb re-called the 5' RACE reads and gives one entry per CDR3 protein, without DNA. This table holds some 150,000 distinct CDR3 sequences. What was sequenced was blood T cells: a sorted CD56 or NKG2C T cell subset, CD4+ or CD8+ T cells, or bulk PBMC T cells (not recorded which). The source of these receptors is a man younger than 30 in good health.

The chain combines TRBV20-1 with TRBJ2-1; TCRdb selects TRBD1, and the lack of DNA leaves this call unchecked. Germline loops: CDR1 DFQATT, CDR2 SNEGSKA (reference sequence). The CDR3 length is 14 residues. The CDR3 spells CSAREPDRYNEQFF.

The chain is built from TRBV4-1 and TRBJ2-2; no DNA is available, so the TRBD1 call from TCRdb remains unchecked. CDR1 is MGHRA, CDR2 YSYEKL, per germline. The CDR3 is 17 residues long. CDR3 sequence reads: CASSQDWAGRYTGELFF.

The gene calls are TRBV12-3 or TRBV12-4 and TRBJ2-1; the D call of TRBD2 rests on TCRdb alone, since no DNA is present to check it. This CDR3 contains 16 residues. CDR3 region: CASSSAGTSGINEQFF.

The chain combines TRBV7-6 with TRBJ2-3; the TCRdb D gene call, TRBD2, has no DNA to confirm it. This CDR3 has 16 amino acids. Germline V CDR1 and CDR2: SGHVS, FNYEAQ. CDR3 protein: CASSLGGPLPSDTQYF.

The gene calls are TRBV3-1 and TRBJ2-5; TCRdb's assignment of TRBD1 cannot be checked, as there is no DNA. Germline assignment: CDR1 LGHDT and CDR2 YNNKEL (reference sequence). This CDR3 comprises 18 residues. The CDR3 loop reads CASSQQGALNELQETQYF.

The chain carries TRBV13 and TRBJ2-1; TCRdb's D gene call, TRBD2, goes unchecked for lack of DNA. There are 16 residues in the CDR3. Germline V gene lookup returns CDR1 PRHDT and CDR2 FYEKMQ (reference sequence). This CDR3 reads CASSLGSGGQNNEQFF.

J is TRBJ2-2 and V is TRBV24-1. CDR1 KGHDR and CDR2 SFDVKD come from the germline V gene. The CDR3 totals 13 residues. The CDR3 region is CATSVTWNGELFF.

The chain's CDR3 is CASSLAPDSYGYTF. The chain uses TRBV4-1 and TRBJ1-2; TCRdb indicates TRBD1, and absent DNA this call remains unverified. In germline, CDR1 is MGHRA, CDR2 YSYEKL. The length of the CDR3 is 14 residues.

The rearrangement links TRBV19 to TRBJ1-1; the TCRdb D gene call, TRBD1, has no DNA to confirm it. This CDR3 is 15 amino acids long. Germline V gene data show CDR1 as LNHDA and CDR2 as SQIVND (reference sequence). The CDR3 loop reads CASSIGPGGHTEAFF.

The chain uses TRBV7-9 and TRBJ2-5. Germline CDR1 and CDR2: SEHNR and FQNEAQ (reference sequence). This CDR3 has 16 residues. CDR3 residues: CASSFWEAPGQETQYF.

The genes are TRBV29-1 and TRBJ2-5; no DNA is available, so the TRBD1 call from TCRdb remains unchecked. The germline V gene encodes CDR1 SQVTM and CDR2 ANQGSEA. The CDR3 loop spans 12 amino acids. The CDR3 region is CSAKTGQETQYF.

The chain employs TRBV5-1 and TRBJ1-4; the TRBD1 assignment by TCRdb is unverifiable without DNA. The CDR3 extends over 14 amino acids. Looked up from germline, CDR1 is SGHRS and CDR2 is YFSETQ. Here the CDR3 reads CASSPGIGEEKLFF.

The chain couples TRBV29-1 to TRBJ2-3; without DNA, the TCRdb call of TRBD1 cannot be checked. The CDR3 sequence is 14 residues long. In germline, CDR1 is SQVTM, CDR2 ANQGSEA. The CDR3 sequence: CSVVTGVEADTQYF.

The J gene is TRBJ2-7, the V gene TRBV6-1; with no DNA, the TCRdb D assignment of TRBD2 cannot be verified. This CDR3 comprises 14 residues. Germline values: CDR1 MNHNS, CDR2 SASEGT. CDR3 protein: CAIRTLTRRDEQYF.

The genes are TRBV30 and TRBJ2-5; TCRdb's D gene call, TRBD2, goes unchecked for lack of DNA. Germline V gene data show CDR1 as GTSNPN and CDR2 as SVGIG (reference sequence). The CDR3 has 15 residues. CDR3 sequence reads: CAWSVGLANQETQYF.